This is a list of T cell receptor beta chains from one sample in a study of PD-L1 blockade in urothelial cancer. Sequencing was performed with immunoSEQ multiplex PCR; in TCRdb, only in-frame clones are kept and a portion is missing. This sample yields some 75,000 clones, of which about 91% are seen a single time; more than 0.85% belongs to the top ten. Sequenced here: PBMCs, sampled around atezolizumab (anti-PD-L1) treatment. Receptor source: a woman of 80 years or more with urothelial cancer. The CDR3 runs from the conserved cysteine through the conserved F or W. Each record gives: V gene, J gene, clone size, D gene, CDR3 protein, CDR3 DNA. A D gene is named only where the DNA matches it firmly. The listing skips clone size in some rows; elsewhere it reads once, few, many or a size class.

TRBV25-1	TRBJ1-2	once	TRBD1	CASSRTGGYTF	TGTGCCAGCAGTAGGACAGGGGGCTACACCTTC
TRBV28	TRBJ1-2	NA	TRBD1	CASSSQGAGGYTF	TGTGCCAGCAGTTCGCAGGGGGCAGGAGGCTACACCTTC
TRBV9	TRBJ2-2	NA	TRBD2	CASSVVASGRTGELFF	TGTGCCAGCAGCGTAGTGGCTAGCGGGAGGACCGGGGAGCTGTTTTTT
TRBV18	TRBJ2-7	once	NA	CASSPSRDEQYF	TGTGCCAGCTCACCATCCAGGGACGAGCAGTACTTC
TRBV18	TRBJ2-1	NA	TRBD1	CASSRRQGSDEQFF	TGTGCCAGCTCACGACGACAGGGTTCGGATGAGCAGTTCTTC
TRBV19	TRBJ2-7	NA	TRBD1	CASRQGPSYEQYF	TGTGCCAGTAGACAGGGGCCATCCTACGAGCAGTACTTC
TRBV5-4	TRBJ1-4	NA	NA	CASSLGGSDEKLFF	TGTGCCAGCAGCTTAGGGGGTAGCGATGAAAAACTGTTTTTT
TRBV28	TRBJ2-2	NA	NA	CASNRLQRNTGELFF	TGTGCCAGCAATAGACTACAGAGGAACACCGGGGAGCTGTTTTTT
TRBV30	TRBJ1-2	NA	NA	CAWRQNYGYTF	TGTGCCTGGAGGCAGAACTATGGCTACACCTTC
TRBV9	TRBJ2-7	NA	TRBD2	CASSAEGLAGPYEQYF	TGTGCCAGCAGCGCGGAGGGACTAGCGGGACCCTACGAGCAGTACTTC
TRBV5-6	TRBJ2-4	NA	TRBD2	CASSLEAGSGNIQYF	TGTGCCAGCAGCTTAGAAGCGGGGTCAGGAAACATTCAGTACTTC
TRBV2	TRBJ1-2	once	TRBD1	CASSQTQGTYGYTF	TGTGCCAGCAGCCAAACACAGGGGACCTATGGCTACACCTTC
TRBV5-1	TRBJ2-7	NA	NA	CASSLRQGSGEQYF	TGCGCCAGCAGCTTGAGGCAGGGAAGTGGGGAGCAGTACTTC
TRBV6-1	TRBJ1-2	NA	NA	CASIQTGYYGYTF	TGTGCCAGCATTCAGACAGGTTACTATGGCTACACCTTC
TRBV10-3	TRBJ1-1	NA	NA	CAIKGVGTEAFF	TGTGCCATCAAAGGGGTGGGCACTGAAGCTTTCTTT
TRBV7-9	TRBJ1-1	once	TRBD1	CASSLEGQGMNTEAFF	TGTGCCAGCAGCTTAGAGGGACAGGGAATGAACACTGAAGCTTTCTTT
TRBV4-2	TRBJ2-1	NA	TRBD2	CASGLGLAGDNEQFF	TGTGCCAGCGGCTTGGGACTAGCGGGAGACAATGAGCAGTTCTTC
TRBV7-9	TRBJ2-5	NA	TRBD2	CASPAGGSQETQYF	TGTGCCAGCCCTGCGGGGGGGAGCCAAGAGACCCAGTACTTC
TRBV9	TRBJ1-2	NA	TRBD1	CASSVGDRVPYGYTF	TGTGCCAGCAGCGTAGGGGACAGGGTGCCCTATGGCTACACCTTC
TRBV5-5	TRBJ2-4	NA	NA	CASSWDNVRSKNIQYF	TGTGCCAGCAGCTGGGACAACGTACGTTCCAAAAACATTCAGTACTTC
TRBV27	TRBJ2-7	NA	NA	CASRSSGVGEQYF	TGTGCCAGCAGGTCTTCCGGGGTTGGCGAGCAGTACTTC
TRBV6-7	TRBJ2-5	NA	TRBD2	CASSYLLAGEETQYF	TGTGCCAGCAGTTATCTACTAGCGGGTGAGGAGACCCAGTACTTC
TRBV2	TRBJ2-4	NA	TRBD1	CASSEADRKYF	TGTGCCAGCAGTGAAGCGGACAGGAAGTACTTC
TRBV7-9	TRBJ2-1	NA	NA	CASSLAGPGEQFF	TGTGCCAGCAGCTTAGCCGGCCCGGGTGAGCAGTTCTTC
TRBV18	TRBJ1-5	NA	TRBD1	CASSQDRVGNQPQHF	TGTGCCAGCTCACAGGACAGGGTGGGTAATCAGCCCCAGCATTTT
TRBV19	TRBJ2-1	NA	TRBD2	CASSTIIAGGLYNEQFF	TGTGCCAGTAGTACGATAATAGCGGGAGGTCTCTACAATGAGCAGTTCTTC
TRBV30	TRBJ2-3	NA	NA	CAWRVGGNTDTQYF	TGTGCCTGGAGAGTTGGGGGCAACACAGATACGCAGTATTTT
TRBV5-1	TRBJ1-2	NA	NA	CASSLGGGFPSYGYTF	TGCGCCAGCAGCTTGGGCGGGGGTTTTCCCTCTTATGGCTACACCTTC
TRBV15	TRBJ2-3	NA	NA	CATSRGPDTQYF	TGTGCCACCAGCAGAGGGCCAGATACGCAGTATTTT
TRBV7-8	TRBJ2-7	NA	TRBD1	CASTPQQGITEQYF	TGTGCCAGCACCCCCCAACAGGGGATTACGGAGCAGTACTTC
TRBV10-1	TRBJ2-1	once	TRBD1	CASTPDREGPRGKQFF	TGCGCCAGCACTCCTGACAGGGAAGGGCCGAGGGGGAAGCAGTTCTTC
TRBV6-6	TRBJ1-1	NA	TRBD1	CASRIRGQGNTEAFF	TGTGCCAGCAGGATCCGGGGACAGGGGAACACTGAAGCTTTCTTT